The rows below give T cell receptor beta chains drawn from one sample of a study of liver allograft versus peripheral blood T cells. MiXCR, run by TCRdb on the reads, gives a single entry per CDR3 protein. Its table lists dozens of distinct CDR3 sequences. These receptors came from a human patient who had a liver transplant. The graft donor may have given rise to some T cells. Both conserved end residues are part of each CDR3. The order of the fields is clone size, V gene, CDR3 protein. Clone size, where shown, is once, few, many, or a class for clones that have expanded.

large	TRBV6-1	CASSGNELLYGYTF
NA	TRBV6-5	CASSYDRQNTDTQYF
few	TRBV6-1	CATNLQGATYEQYF
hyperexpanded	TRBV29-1	CSVGNTGELFF
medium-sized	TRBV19	CASSGLAATSWNEQFF
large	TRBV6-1	CASSYTGENTEAFF
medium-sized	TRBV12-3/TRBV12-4	CASTSGTSYREQFF
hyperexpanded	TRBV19	CASSIGYTSSYEQYF
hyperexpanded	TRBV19	CASSIRQGINNEQFF
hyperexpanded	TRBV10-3	CAISGGGADQPQHF
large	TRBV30	CAWNTQREQSGELFF
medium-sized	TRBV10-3	CAIRREGLEQYF
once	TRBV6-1	CASSGVSGDTEAFF